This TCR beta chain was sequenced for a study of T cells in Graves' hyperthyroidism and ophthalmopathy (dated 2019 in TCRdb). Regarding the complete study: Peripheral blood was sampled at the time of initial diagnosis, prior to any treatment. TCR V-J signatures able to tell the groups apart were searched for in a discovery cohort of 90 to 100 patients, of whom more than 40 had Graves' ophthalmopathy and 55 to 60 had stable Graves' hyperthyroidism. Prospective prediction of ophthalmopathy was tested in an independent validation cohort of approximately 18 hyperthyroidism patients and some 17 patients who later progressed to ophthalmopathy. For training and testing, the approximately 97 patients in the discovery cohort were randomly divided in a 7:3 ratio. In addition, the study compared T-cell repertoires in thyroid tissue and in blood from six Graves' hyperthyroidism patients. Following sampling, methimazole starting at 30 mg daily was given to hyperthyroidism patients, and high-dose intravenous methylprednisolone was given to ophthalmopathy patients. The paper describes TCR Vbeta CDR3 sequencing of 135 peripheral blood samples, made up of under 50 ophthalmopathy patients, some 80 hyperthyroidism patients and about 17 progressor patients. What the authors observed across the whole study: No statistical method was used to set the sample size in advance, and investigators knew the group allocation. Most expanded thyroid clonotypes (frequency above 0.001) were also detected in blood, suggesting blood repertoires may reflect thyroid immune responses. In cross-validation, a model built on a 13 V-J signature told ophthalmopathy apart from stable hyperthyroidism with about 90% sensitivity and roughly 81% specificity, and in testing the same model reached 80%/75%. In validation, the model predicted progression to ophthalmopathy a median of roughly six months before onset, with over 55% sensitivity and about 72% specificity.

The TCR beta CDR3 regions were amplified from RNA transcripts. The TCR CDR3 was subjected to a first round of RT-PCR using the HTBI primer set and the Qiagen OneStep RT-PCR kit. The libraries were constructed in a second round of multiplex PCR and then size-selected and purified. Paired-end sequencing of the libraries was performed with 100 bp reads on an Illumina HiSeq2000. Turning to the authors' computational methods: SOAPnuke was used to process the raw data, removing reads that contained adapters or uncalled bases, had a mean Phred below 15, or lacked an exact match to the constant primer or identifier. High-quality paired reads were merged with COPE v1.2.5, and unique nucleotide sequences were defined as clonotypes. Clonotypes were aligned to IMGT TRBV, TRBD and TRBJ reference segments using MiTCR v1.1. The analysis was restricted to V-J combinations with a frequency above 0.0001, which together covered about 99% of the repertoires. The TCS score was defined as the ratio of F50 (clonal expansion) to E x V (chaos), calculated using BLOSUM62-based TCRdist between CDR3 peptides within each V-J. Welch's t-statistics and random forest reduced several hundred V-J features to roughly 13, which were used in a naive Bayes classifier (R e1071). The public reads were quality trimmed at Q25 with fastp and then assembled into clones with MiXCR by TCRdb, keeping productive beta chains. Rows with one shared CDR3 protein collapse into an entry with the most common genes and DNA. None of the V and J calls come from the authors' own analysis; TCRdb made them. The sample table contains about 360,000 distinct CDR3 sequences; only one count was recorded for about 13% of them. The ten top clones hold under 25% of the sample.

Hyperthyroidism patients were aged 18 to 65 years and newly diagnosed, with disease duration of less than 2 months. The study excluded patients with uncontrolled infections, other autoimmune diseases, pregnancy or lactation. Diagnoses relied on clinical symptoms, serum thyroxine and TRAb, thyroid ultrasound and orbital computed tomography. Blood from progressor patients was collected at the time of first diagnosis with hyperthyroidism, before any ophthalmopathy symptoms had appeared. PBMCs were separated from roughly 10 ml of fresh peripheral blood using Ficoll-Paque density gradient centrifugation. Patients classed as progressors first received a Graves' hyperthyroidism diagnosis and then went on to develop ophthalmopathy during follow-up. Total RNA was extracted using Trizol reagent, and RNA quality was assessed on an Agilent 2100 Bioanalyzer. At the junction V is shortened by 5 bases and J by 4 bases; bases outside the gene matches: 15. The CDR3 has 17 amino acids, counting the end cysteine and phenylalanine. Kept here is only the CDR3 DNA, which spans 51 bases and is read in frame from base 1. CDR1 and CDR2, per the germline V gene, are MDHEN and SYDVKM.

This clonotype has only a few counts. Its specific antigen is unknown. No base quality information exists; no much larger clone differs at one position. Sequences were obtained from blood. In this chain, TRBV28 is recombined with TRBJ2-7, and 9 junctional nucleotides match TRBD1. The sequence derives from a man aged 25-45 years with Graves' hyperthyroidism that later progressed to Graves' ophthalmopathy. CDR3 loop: CASSTRDRVERPYEQYF. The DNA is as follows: TGTGCCAGCAGTACAAGGGACAGGGTTGAAAGACCTTACGAGCAGTACTTC.